Listed below are T cell receptor beta chains from one sample, sequenced in a study of T cell repertoires in cytomegalovirus infection. TCRdb independently ran MiXCR on the reads; one entry per CDR3 protein. Among a few hundred thousand distinct CDR3 sequences listed, roughly an eighth were seen once. The material sequenced was PBMCs. These receptors came from a human donor in good health (CMV status not recorded). Some clones in this sample may be carry-over from other donors' samples. CDR3s include the opening cysteine and the closing phenylalanine or tryptophan. A D gene is named only where the DNA matches it firmly. Clone sizes are given selectively: once, few, many, or a class where the clone is expanded.

V: TRBV3-1; J: TRBJ2-2; D: -; size: -; DNA: TGTGCCAGCAGCCAAAGTCGAACCGGGGAGCTGTTTTTT; CDR3: CASSQSRTGELFF
V: TRBV27; J: TRBJ2-7; D: -; size: few; DNA: TGTGCCAGCAGTTCGTTCACTAGGGCCGAGCAGTACTTC; CDR3: CASSSFTRAEQYF
V: TRBV14; J: TRBJ2-5; D: -; size: -; DNA: TGTGCCAGCAGCCAAGCGCCTCAGACCCAGTACTTC; CDR3: CASSQAPQTQYF
V: TRBV10-2; J: TRBJ2-1; D: TRBD2; size: many; DNA: TGCGCCAGCAGCGTCATACGGGGACTAGCGGAGCCCCCCTACAATGAGCAGTTCTTC; CDR3: CASSVIRGLAEPPYNEQFF
V: TRBV6-5; J: TRBJ1-1; D: -; size: many; DNA: TGTGCCAGTCAGAGCACCGGTACCACTGAAGCTTTCTTT; CDR3: CASQSTGTTEAFF
V: TRBV12-5; J: TRBJ2-5; D: TRBD1; size: many; DNA: TGTGCTAGTGGTTGGGGACAGGCTCGGGAGACCCAGTACTTC; CDR3: CASGWGQARETQYF
V: TRBV7-2; J: TRBJ2-5; D: -; size: many; DNA: TGTGCCACCAGGGAATGGGTTGGGCAAGAGACCCAGTACTTC; CDR3: CATREWVGQETQYF
V: TRBV10-1; J: TRBJ1-1; D: -; size: -; DNA: TGCGCCAGCAGTGAGGAGGGGCGGACTGAAGCTTTCTTT; CDR3: CASSEEGRTEAFF
V: TRBV10-3; J: TRBJ2-7; D: TRBD1; size: -; DNA: TGTGCCATCAGGGGGGACAGGGAAAACTACGAGCAGTACTTC; CDR3: CAIRGDRENYEQYF
V: TRBV7-6; J: TRBJ2-1; D: -; size: many; DNA: TGTGCCAGCAGCTTGGCAATTGGGGAGTATGAGCAGTTCTTC; CDR3: CASSLAIGEYEQFF
V: TRBV19; J: TRBJ2-1; D: -; size: -; DNA: TGTGCCAGTAGTATGGGTCTAGGACAGTGGGGAGGGAACGAGCAGTTCTTC; CDR3: CASSMGLGQWGGNEQFF
V: TRBV19; J: TRBJ1-1; D: -; size: few; DNA: TGTGCCAGTAGTACTCTGGGTATGGACCCTGAAGCTTTCTTT; CDR3: CASSTLGMDPEAFF
V: TRBV7-3; J: TRBJ1-2; D: TRBD1; size: many; DNA: TGTGCCAGCAGCCAAGGCCCGACAGGGGAGTTTGGCTACACCTTC; CDR3: CASSQGPTGEFGYTF
V: TRBV5-1; J: TRBJ1-3; D: -; size: -; DNA: TGCGTCAGCGACAAACAGGATTCTGGAAACACCATATATTTT; CDR3: CVSDKQDSGNTIYF
V: TRBV5-5; J: TRBJ1-1; D: -; size: few; DNA: TGTGCCAGCAGCTTGTTCACTGAAGCTTTCTTT; CDR3: CASSLFTEAFF
V: TRBV28; J: TRBJ1-5; D: -; size: -; DNA: TGTGCCAGCAGCTCCATTCCCACCCAGCCCCAGCATTTT; CDR3: CASSSIPTQPQHF
V: TRBV7-2; J: TRBJ2-1; D: TRBD1; size: many; DNA: TGTGCCAGCAGCTTATTGACAGGGTCTAATGAGCAGTTCTTC; CDR3: CASSLLTGSNEQFF
V: TRBV20-1; J: TRBJ2-1; D: -; size: -; DNA: TGCAGTGCTAGCCTGGGTAGTGGTATGGATGAGCAGTTCTTC; CDR3: CSASLGSGMDEQFF
V: TRBV20-1; J: TRBJ1-3; D: TRBD1; size: -; DNA: TGCAGTGCTTTGACAGGGAAGAACTCTGGAAACACCATATATTTT; CDR3: CSALTGKNSGNTIYF
V: TRBV7-9; J: TRBJ1-4; D: TRBD1; size: many; DNA: TGTGCCAACAGCACTGGGGACAGGTCATCGGAAAAACTGTTTTTT; CDR3: CANSTGDRSSEKLFF
V: TRBV18; J: TRBJ2-3; D: TRBD1; size: many; DNA: TGTGCCAGCTCCGCGGGACAGGTCGGCACAGATACGCAGTATTTT; CDR3: CASSAGQVGTDTQYF
V: TRBV28; J: TRBJ2-1; D: TRBD1; size: -; DNA: TGTGCCAGCAGTCGCCAGGACAGGGTAGTCAATGAGCAGTTCTTC; CDR3: CASSRQDRVVNEQFF
V: TRBV12-3/TRBV12-4; J: TRBJ2-2; D: TRBD2; size: many; DNA: TGTGCCAGCAGTCTCATTCTAGCGGATGCGAACACCGGGGAGCTGTTTTTT; CDR3: CASSLILADANTGELFF
V: TRBV27; J: TRBJ1-5; D: -; size: few; DNA: TGTGCCAGCAGTTTATCCGTCGGTAGCAATCAGCCCCAGCATTTT; CDR3: CASSLSVGSNQPQHF
V: TRBV29-1; J: TRBJ1-5; D: -; size: many; DNA: TGCAGCGTTGCTGGCTTCAATCAGCCCCAGCATTTT; CDR3: CSVAGFNQPQHF
V: TRBV4-1; J: TRBJ2-7; D: TRBD1; size: many; DNA: TGCGCCAGCAGCCAAGTTGGGACAGGAGGGTCCCCCTACGAGCAGTACTTC; CDR3: CASSQVGTGGSPYEQYF
V: TRBV7-8; J: TRBJ1-2; D: -; size: many; DNA: TGTGCCAGCAGCTTAGGTCAGGGGACTAACTATGGCTACACCTTC; CDR3: CASSLGQGTNYGYTF